This T cell receptor (beta chain) was profiled in a study of blood T cells in healthy people across ages. Total RNA amounts of at least 5 micrograms were extracted per sample. In germline, CDR1 is MNHEY, CDR2 SMNVEV (reference sequence). Trimming cost V 4 bases and J 1 base, with 13 bases left between them. The CDR3 has 15 amino acids. For the second PCR, which ran for about 6 to 11 cycles, a sample-barcoded 5' primer and a J-beta primer mix were used. TCRdb used MiXCR to reprocess the 5' RACE reads, holding one entry per CDR3 protein. The repertoire consists of roughly 1.5 million distinct CDR3 sequences, with 42% occurring once and the leading ten covering roughly 3.7%. This clonotype was seen only a few times. Its specificity is not known. Study-wide results and caveats: The percentage of naive T cells correlated strongly with TCR beta diversity. PBMC samples, being unsorted, prevented any conclusive comparison of naive and antigen-experienced cells.

The receptor was isolated from a woman younger than 35 in good health. The sample consisted of blood. The chain carries TRBV27 and TRBJ1-2; maybe TRBD1 (6 bases). The CDR3 DNA sequence: TGTGCCAGCAGTTCCCGGACAGATAATAACTATGGCTACACCTTC. Residues: CASSSRTDNNYGYTF.